These 18 T cell receptor beta chains were all obtained from the same sample, sequenced in a study of blood T cell repertoires in COVID-19. Only in-frame clones appear in the TCRdb table, and some are missing; sequencing was by immunoSEQ multiplex PCR. The data contain around 400,000 clones, about nine tenths of them singletons. Sequenced: PBMCs or T cells enriched from blood (not recorded which). All receptors derive from a woman in her thirties or forties who had been exposed to COVID-19.

The chain has TRBV5-5 and TRBJ2-6; possible D gene TRBD1, 6 bases. The CDR3 sequence is 18 residues long. V was shortened by 4 bases and J by 1 base, with 18 bases between the two germline ends. Germline assignment: CDR1 SGHKS and CDR2 YYEKEE (reference sequence). CDR3 amino acids: CASSKRQVLSSGANVLTF. CDR3 nucleotides: TGTGCCAGCAGCAAAAGACAGGTTTTGTCGTCTGGGGCCAACGTCCTGACTTTC.

The chain is built from TRBV27 and TRBJ2-3, with 7 bases lining up with TRBD2. V gave up 6 bases and J gave up 4 bases; unmatched junction bases: 10. CDR3 length: 15 amino acids. The germline V gene has CDR1 MNHEY and CDR2 SMNVEV (reference sequence). Written as DNA, the CDR3 is TGTGCCAGCAGGTTCGGGGGGAGGGCCGCAGATACGCAGTATTTT. It translates to CASRFGGRAADTQYF.

This rearrangement joins TRBV7-8 to TRBJ1-5; 9 bases map to TRBD1. This CDR3 has 16 amino acids. After removal of 4 bases from V and 0 bases from J, the junction contained 4 bases not matched to a gene. Looked up from germline, CDR1 is SGHVS and CDR2 is FQNEAQ. The CDR3 protein is CASSSGTGNSNQPQHF. In nucleotides, the CDR3 is TGTGCCAGCAGCTCCGGGACAGGGAATAGCAATCAGCCCCAGCATTTT.

The genes are TRBV3-1 (or the pseudogene TRBV3-2) and TRBJ2-5, with D perhaps TRBD1 (5 bases). CDR1 LGHDT and CDR2 YNNKEL come from the germline V gene (reference sequence). Trimming took 1 base from V and 0 from J, leaving 15 bases between them. The CDR3 is made up of 17 amino acids. CDR3 protein: CASSQVIGRVDQETQYF. DNA for the CDR3: TGTGCCAGCAGCCAAGTCATCGGCAGGGTGGACCAAGAGACCCAGTACTTC.

The genes are TRBV5-4 and TRBJ2-7; 7 nucleotides agree with TRBD1. V lost 4 bases to trimming and J lost 4 bases; unmatched junction nucleotides: 11. CDR1 and CDR2 from the germline V gene are SGHNT and YYREEE (reference sequence). The CDR3 spans 15 residues. CDR3 in amino acids: CASSPGTGVQYEQYF. The CDR3 nucleotides are TGTGCCAGCAGCCCGGGCACAGGGGTCCAATACGAGCAGTACTTC.

This chain connects TRBV27 to TRBJ1-4, with TRBD1 matching 7 bases. Germline loops: CDR1 MNHEY, CDR2 SMNVEV (reference sequence). This CDR3 comprises 15 residues. J lost 7 bases, V lost 1 base, and 6 bases had no gene match. CDR3 region: CASSLYPGGREKLFF. The CDR3, as DNA: TGTGCCAGCAGTTTATACCCAGGGGGGCGTGAAAAACTGTTTTTT. The full variable domain, with the rest looked up from reference TRBV27 and TRBJ1-4, is EAQVTQNPRYLITVTGKKLTVTCSQNMNHEYMSWYRQDPGLGLRQIYYSMNVEVTDKGDVPEGYKVSRKEKRNFPLILESPSPNQTSLYFCASSLYPGGREKLFFGSGTQLSVL.

This chain links TRBV5-1 with TRBJ2-7; 9 nucleotides match TRBD1. J lost 7 bases, V lost 4 bases, and 6 bases had no gene match. Germline-derived CDR1 and CDR2 are SGHRS and YFSETQ. This CDR3 region has 13 residues. CDR3 sequence reads: CASSRTGEDEQYF. In DNA form, the CDR3 reads TGCGCCAGCAGCCGGACAGGGGAGGATGAGCAGTACTTC.

J is TRBJ2-2 and V is TRBV25-1; TRBD2 matches at 9 bases. Germline lookup yields CDR1 MGHDK and CDR2 SYGVNS. V lost 5 bases and J lost 5; bases outside the gene matches: 6. The CDR3 is 15 amino acids. The CDR3 sequence: CASSSGGIKTGELFF. The CDR3 nucleotides read TGTGCCAGCAGTAGCGGGGGGATTAAGACCGGGGAGCTGTTTTTT.

The gene calls are TRBV30 and TRBJ1-1, with D possibly TRBD1 on 6 matching bases. Germline V gene lookup returns CDR1 GTSNPN and CDR2 SVGIG (reference sequence). Trimming took 2 bases from V and 10 from J, leaving 11 bases between them. The CDR3 has 11 residues. As DNA, the CDR3 is TGTGCCTGGAGTACCGGGACATCAGCTTTCTTT. Translated, it gives CAWSTGTSAFF. The full variable domain, completed using reference TRBV30 and TRBJ1-1, is SQTIHQWPATLVQPVGSPLSLECTVEGTSNPNLYWYRQAAGRGLQLLFYSVGIGQISSEVPQNLSASRPQDRQFILSSKKLLLSDSGFYLCAWSTGTSAFFGQGTRLTVV.

This rearrangement joins TRBV3-1 (or the pseudogene TRBV3-2) to TRBJ1-2; 7 bases are a match to TRBD1. The length of the CDR3 is 14 residues. V shed 4 bases, J shed 7 bases, and the junction held 9 bases outside the gene matches. In germline, CDR1 is LGHDT, CDR2 YNNKEL (reference sequence). CDR3 sequence reads: CASSPQGQILGYTF. In DNA form, the CDR3 reads TGTGCCAGCAGCCCCCAGGGACAGATCCTTGGCTACACCTTC.

This sequence joins TRBV6-6 and TRBJ1-6, with D uncertain. The ends were cut back, 2 bases at V and 3 bases at J, with 8 bases in the middle. Germline lookup yields CDR1 MNHNY and CDR2 SVGAGI (reference sequence). The CDR3 length is 15 residues. CDR3 protein: CASSYIGGYNSPLHF. Written as DNA, the CDR3 is TGTGCCAGCAGTTACATAGGAGGCTATAATTCACCCCTCCACTTT.

The J gene is TRBJ1-2, the V gene TRBV6-1; no definite D call. V lost 3 bases, J lost 6 bases, and 8 bases lay in between. Germline-derived CDR1 and CDR2 are MNHNS and SASEGT. The CDR3 totals 12 residues. The chain's CDR3 is CASSERGDGYTF. CDR3 DNA sequence: TGTGCCAGCAGTGAGAGAGGCGATGGCTACACCTTC.

The chain recombines TRBV11-1 with TRBJ1-2, with 8 bases aligning to TRBD1. Germline-derived CDR1 and CDR2 are SGHAT and FQDESV (reference sequence). With 5 bases clipped from V and 3 bases from J, the junction kept 8 bases outside the gene matches. CDR3 length equals 15 residues. The CDR3 sequence is CASSPRDRRHYGYTF. CDR3 nucleotide sequence: TGTGCCAGCAGCCCCCGGGACAGGCGACACTATGGCTACACCTTC.

J is TRBJ1-1 and V is TRBV6-5; 8 bases map to TRBD1. Per the germline V gene, CDR1 is MNHEY and CDR2 is SVGAGI. The V segment lost 6 bases and the J segment 1 base; nucleotides outside the gene matches: 4. The CDR3 length is 14 residues. The CDR3: CASSLTGGNTEAFF. The CDR3 DNA reads as TGTGCCAGCAGCCTTACAGGGGGGAACACTGAAGCTTTCTTT.

About this clone: The sample holds other DNA sequences that translate to the same CDR3. The V call is TRBV12-3 or TRBV12-4, the J call TRBJ1-2, with D unclear. The V gene lost 4 bases and the J gene lost 8 bases, with 8 bases spanning the gap. The CDR3 is made up of 11 amino acids. CDR3 protein: CASSSAGGYTF. DNA for the CDR3: TGTGCCAGCAGTTCCGCGGGAGGCTACACCTTC.

The chain combines TRBV11-3 with TRBJ2-2; TRBD1 is a possible D gene (6 bases). This CDR3 has 15 residues. Germline CDR1 and CDR2: SGHNT and YENEEA. V was clipped by 2 bases and J by 5 bases, with 12 bases between them. The CDR3, as DNA: TGTGCCAGCAGCTTACAGGGGAGTTTGACCGGGGAGCTGTTTTTT. It translates to CASSLQGSLTGELFF. The variable domain in full, completed from reference TRBV11-3 and TRBJ2-2, reads EAGVVQSPRYKIIEKKQPVAFWCNPISGHNTLYWYLQNLGQGPELLIRYENEEAVDDSQLPKDRFSAERLKGVDSTLKIQPAELGDSAVYLCASSLQGSLTGELFFGEGSRLTVL.

V gene TRBV6-5 combines with J gene TRBJ1-2; unclear D gene. From germline, CDR1 is MNHEY and CDR2 SVGAGI. This CDR3 comprises 14 residues. V lost 6 bases and J lost 7, with 18 bases in between. The CDR3 DNA follows: TGTGCCAGCAGCCATAAGGCAGGTCCGAGTGGCTACACCTTC. Translating it yields CASSHKAGPSGYTF.

The chain recombines TRBV10-1 with TRBJ1-1; no clear D gene. CDR3 length equals 14 residues. The germline V gene encodes CDR1 WNHNN and CDR2 SYGVQD (reference sequence). V gave up 1 base and J gave up 5 bases, with 11 bases separating them. The CDR3 DNA reads TGCGCCAGCAGTGAGTGGAGGGCCGGGACTGAAGCTTTCTTT. It translates to CASSEWRAGTEAFF.